This T cell receptor (beta chain) derives from a study of Ad26.COV2.S vaccination and SARS-CoV-2 variants (dated by TCRdb to about 2021). For context, the study as a whole: Donors in the vaccine arm were drawn from COV1001, a phase I-IIa trial of Ad26.COV2.S in healthy adults that was multicentre, randomized, double-blind and placebo-controlled. Dosing of Ad26.COV2.S was intramuscular, at either 5x10^10 or 1x10^11 viral particles, delivered as one shot or as two shots spaced 56 days apart. TCRbeta repertoire sequencing was used to assess the specificity and breadth of SARS-CoV-2-reactive T cell receptors after Ad26.COV2.S vaccination. The TCR-sequenced set comprised approximately 30 samples: approximately 20 Ad26.COV2.S vaccine recipients, 5 placebo recipients and 8 SARS-CoV-2 convalescent individuals. Trial participants were randomized into five groups of five: low-dose or high-dose Ad26.COV2.S given once or twice, or placebo on both occasions. Investigators remained blinded to trial group allocation during experiments and outcome assessment.

Explained via the paper, the treatment or condition label denotes: about 20 received Ad26.COV2.S at low or high dose, single or two shots; several received placebo; per-sample allocation not given. For vaccine and placebo recipients, the sequenced repertoires came from samples collected on day 63 after the first injection. Cohort 1b enrolled 25 adults aged 18-55 years at a single site in Boston, USA, between 29 July and 7 August 2020. Ad26.COV2.S was a replication-incompetent adenovirus type 26 vector that expressed a prefusion-stabilized SARS-CoV-2 spike protein derived from the original Wuhan strain. Overall study outcomes, separate from this receptor: The study lacked the statistical power to compare responses across vaccine doses or regimens. It was noted by the authors that total T cell responses may have been underestimated by the TCR breadth and depth analyses. Higher spike-specific TCR breadth was observed in Ad26.COV2.S recipients than in placebo recipients (P = 0.0014). After vaccination, spike-specific CD8+ and CD4+ T cell responses were reported to show substantial breadth. Vaccine and placebo recipients had comparable non-spike TCR breadth, which fits with the vaccine containing only spike.

TCRbeta CDR3 regions were sequenced with the immunoSEQ Assay. After extraction, genomic DNA underwent amplification by bias-controlled multiplex PCR, followed by high-throughput sequencing. Per the source publication's procedure: To quantify the absolute abundance of each unique TCRbeta CDR3 region, sequences were collapsed and filtered. T cell fraction was estimated by normalization of TCRbeta template counts to usable DNA, with usable DNA being measured through amplification of reference genes present in all nucleated cells. Repertoire TCRs were annotated as SARS-CoV-2-specific by exact matching of V gene, CDR3 amino acid sequence and J gene to a known reactive TCR set. The reference SARS-CoV-2 TCR set came from MIRA and was filtered for enrichment in COVID-19-positive ImmuneCODE repertoires, removing public or cross-reactive TCRs. Drawing on the MIRA antigens, annotated TCRs were analysed further at the level of specific ORF or position within ORF. Breadth was defined as annotated unique rearrangements over total unique productive rearrangements; depth was the summed frequency of those rearrangements. Two-sided Wilcoxon rank-sum tests were applied when comparing TCR breadth between groups. TCRdb retrieved this table from immuneACCESS and kept in-frame rearrangements only. Not all clones are present; in checked studies, unresolved V genes account for under half, and no reason is known for the remainder. Clone size and the V and J calls come from that table; the DNA yielded D and trimming. Here the sample has 300,000 to 350,000 clones; approximately 90% occur a single time. 5% of the sample comes from the top ten.

At the junction V is shortened by 0 bases and J by 2 bases; bases outside the gene matches: 6. The CDR3 measures 16 amino acids from cysteine to phenylalanine. Only the CDR3 portion is preserved as DNA: 48 bases, with reading frame beginning at the first base. Sequences LNHNV (CDR1) and YYDKDF (CDR2) are obtained from the germline V gene (reference sequence). Worth noting for this clone: Its antigen specificity is not known. Base qualities are missing; no much larger clone stands one base away.

Source: peripheral blood, taken in a trial of Ad26.COV2.S vaccine versus placebo. The receptor's source is a person aged 18-60 years who received the Ad26.COV2.S COVID-19 vaccine or a placebo. The sequence links TRBV15 to TRBJ2-5; 7 bases in the middle match TRBD1. The DNA is as follows: TGTGCCACCAGCAGAGATTATGTCAGGGGGCAAGAGACCCAGTACTTC. Its coded protein is CATSRDYVRGQETQYF. Here the CDR3 is joined to the reference TRBV15 and TRBJ2-5 genes, and the full variable domain is: DAMVIQNPRYQVTQFGKPVTLSCSQTLNHNVMYWYQQKSSQAPKLLFHYYDKDFNNEADTPDNFQSRRPNTSFCFLDIRSPGLGDTAMYLCATSRDYVRGQETQYFGPGTRLLVL.